This entry lists 6 T cell receptor beta chains sequenced from one sample in a study of blood T cell repertoires in COVID-19. Here immunoSEQ multiplex PCR was the method, and the copy in TCRdb shows in-frame clones only, minus some. The data hold 200,000 to 250,000 clones, with over 75% observed a single time. Input material: peripheral blood. The receptors stem from a human donor in a cohort sampled during active COVID-19.

DNA of the CDR3: TGTGCCAGCAGCTTAAGGGTGGGAGTACAGGAGACCCAGTACTTC. Protein product: CASSLRVGVQETQYF. This rearrangement joins TRBV7-3 to TRBJ2-5, with a possible D match to TRBD2 (5 bases). Trimming pared 1 base from V and 5 bases from J, leaving 14 bases between. CDR3 size: 15 residues. Germline assignment: CDR1 SGHTA and CDR2 FQGTGA.

The chain links TRBV10-3 to TRBJ2-7; tentative D call: TRBD1 (6 bases). The CDR3 consists of 12 residues. V was clipped by 2 bases and J by 4 bases, with 6 bases between them. The germline V gene has CDR1 ENHRY and CDR2 SYGVKD. CDR3 sequence: CAISERGYEQYF. In DNA form, the CDR3 reads TGTGCCATCAGTGAGAGGGGGTACGAGCAGTACTTC.

The chain combines TRBV18 with TRBJ2-2; tentative D call: TRBD1 (6 bases). Per the germline V gene, CDR1 is KGHSH and CDR2 is LQKENI. The CDR3 sequence is 15 residues long. V lost 1 base, J lost 4 bases, and 10 bases lay in between. The CDR3: CASSPQNRATGELFF. The CDR3 DNA sequence: TGTGCCAGCTCACCACAGAACAGGGCCACCGGGGAGCTGTTTTTT.

CDR3 nucleotides: TGTGCCAGTAGTACCTGGACTAGCGGGAGGTCAGCCGAGCAGTTCTTC. Translated: CASSTWTSGRSAEQFF. J is TRBJ2-1 and V is TRBV19; TRBD2 matches 14 bases. This CDR3 comprises 16 residues. Germline CDR1 and CDR2: LNHDA and SQIVND (reference sequence). Trimming cost V 4 bases and J 10 bases; bases outside gene matches: 9.

This chain connects TRBV19 to TRBJ2-7, with 8 positions matching TRBD1. V shed 5 bases and J 4 bases; nucleotides not matched to a gene: 10. CDR3 length equals 15 residues. Germline V CDR1 and CDR2: LNHDA, SQIVND (reference sequence). CDR3 in amino acids: CASSPSGTGGYEQYF. The CDR3, as DNA: TGTGCCAGTAGTCCTTCCGGGACAGGCGGATACGAGCAGTACTTC. Variable domain in full (rest from reference TRBV19 and TRBJ2-7): DGGITQSPKYLFRKEGQNVTLSCEQNLNHDAMYWYRQDPGQGLRLIYYSQIVNDFQKGDIAEGYSVSREKKESFPLTVTSAQKNPTAFYLCASSPSGTGGYEQYFGPGTRLTVT.

The chain uses TRBV10-3 and TRBJ2-3, with 8 bases lining up with TRBD2. The CDR3 loop spans 16 amino acids. V shed 2 bases, J shed 2 bases, and the junction held 6 bases outside the gene matches. The germline V gene has CDR1 ENHRY and CDR2 SYGVKD. CDR3 in DNA: TGTGCCATCAGTGAGCAAACTAGCGGTTACACAGATACGCAGTATTTT. The encoded protein is CAISEQTSGYTDTQYF.